Listed below are T cell receptor beta chains from one sample, sequenced in a study of OX40 agonist ivuxolimab in advanced cancers. Profiled with immunoSEQ multiplex PCR; TCRdb holds only in-frame clones, not every one. The data hold about 37,000 clones, with around 83% observed a single time. The sample consisted of CD4+ or CD8+ T cells sorted from blood, taken in a trial of the OX40 agonist ivuxolimab. These receptors came from an adult with an advanced solid tumor such as melanoma, head and neck, liver or kidney cancer. Each CDR3 is given with its conserved first and last residue. The D gene is left open where the match is weak. Only part of the rows carry a size: once, few, many, or a class if the clone is expanded.

v_call: TRBV19; d_call: .; j_call: TRBJ1-2; clone_size: .; cdr3_nt: TGTGCCAGTAGCGGGGGACAATCCGGCTACACCTTC; cdr3_aa: CASSGGQSGYTF
v_call: TRBV7-2; d_call: .; j_call: TRBJ2-7; clone_size: .; cdr3_nt: TGTGCCAGCAGAGCTCCGAAGAGCACCTACGAGCAGTACTTC; cdr3_aa: CASRAPKSTYEQYF
v_call: TRBV6-1; d_call: .; j_call: TRBJ2-7; clone_size: .; cdr3_nt: TGTGCCAGCACTGACAGAGGTTACAGGAGGGAATTCTACGAGCAGTACTTC; cdr3_aa: CASTDRGYRREFYEQYF
v_call: TRBV5-5; d_call: .; j_call: TRBJ2-3; clone_size: .; cdr3_nt: TGTGCCAGCAGCTTGGCGTGGCAGGCCACAGATACGCAGTATTTT; cdr3_aa: CASSLAWQATDTQYF
v_call: TRBV5-5; d_call: .; j_call: TRBJ2-1; clone_size: .; cdr3_nt: TGTGCCAGCAGCTTGGTTGGGGGGGCCGGGCCCGGGGGCAATGAGCAGTTCTTC; cdr3_aa: CASSLVGGAGPGGNEQFF
v_call: TRBV19; d_call: .; j_call: TRBJ2-3; clone_size: .; cdr3_nt: TGTGCCAGTAGTATCCAGGAAGATACGCAGTATTTT; cdr3_aa: CASSIQEDTQYF
v_call: TRBV12-5; d_call: .; j_call: TRBJ2-1; clone_size: .; cdr3_nt: TGTGCTAGTGGTGGGGGTAGGGATGAGCAGTTCTTC; cdr3_aa: CASGGGRDEQFF
v_call: TRBV19; d_call: .; j_call: TRBJ1-5; clone_size: .; cdr3_nt: TGTGCCAGTAGTAACAGGGACGGACAGCCCCAGCATTTT; cdr3_aa: CASSNRDGQPQHF
v_call: TRBV6-1; d_call: .; j_call: TRBJ1-5; clone_size: .; cdr3_nt: TGTGCCAGCAACCAGATTAGCAATCAGCCCCAGCATTTT; cdr3_aa: CASNQISNQPQHF
v_call: TRBV30; d_call: .; j_call: TRBJ1-4; clone_size: .; cdr3_nt: TGTGCCTGGGAACAGGGTGCAAATGAAAAACTGTTTTTT; cdr3_aa: CAWEQGANEKLFF
v_call: TRBV5-6; d_call: TRBD1; j_call: TRBJ2-7; clone_size: .; cdr3_nt: TGTGCCAGCAGCGCGTGGGTTGGGACAGGGAGGTACGAGCAGTACTTC; cdr3_aa: CASSAWVGTGRYEQYF
v_call: TRBV5-5; d_call: .; j_call: TRBJ1-5; clone_size: .; cdr3_nt: TGTGCCAGCAGCTTGGAGGGGACCCCCGGGACCTTCCAGCCCCAGCATTTT; cdr3_aa: CASSLEGTPGTFQPQHF
v_call: TRBV2; d_call: .; j_call: TRBJ1-2; clone_size: .; cdr3_nt: TGTGCCAGCAGTGATTGGGACATCTATGGCTACACCTTC; cdr3_aa: CASSDWDIYGYTF
v_call: TRBV5-1; d_call: TRBD2; j_call: TRBJ2-3; clone_size: .; cdr3_nt: TGCGCCAGCAGCTTGGTTGGCGGGGGATTAAGCACAGATACGCAGTATTTT; cdr3_aa: CASSLVGGGLSTDTQYF
v_call: TRBV19; d_call: TRBD1; j_call: TRBJ1-5; clone_size: .; cdr3_nt: TGTGCCAGTAGTGGGACAGGCTGGATTAGCAATCAGCCCCAGCATTTT; cdr3_aa: CASSGTGWISNQPQHF
v_call: TRBV7-8; d_call: .; j_call: TRBJ1-1; clone_size: once; cdr3_nt: TGTGCCAGCAGCTTAGCGAGAAACACTGAAGCTTTCTTT; cdr3_aa: CASSLARNTEAFF
v_call: TRBV18; d_call: .; j_call: TRBJ1-3; clone_size: .; cdr3_nt: TGTGCCAGCTCACCTAGGGGCCAACTCTCTGGAAACACCATATATTTT; cdr3_aa: CASSPRGQLSGNTIYF
v_call: TRBV2; d_call: .; j_call: TRBJ2-7; clone_size: few; cdr3_nt: TGTGCCAGCAGTGAGCCGGGGTTCGAGCAGTACTTC; cdr3_aa: CASSEPGFEQYF
v_call: TRBV5-5; d_call: .; j_call: TRBJ2-5; clone_size: .; cdr3_nt: TGTGCCAGCAGCTTACTGATGACAGGAGAAGAGACCCAGTACTTC; cdr3_aa: CASSLLMTGEETQYF
v_call: TRBV18; d_call: .; j_call: TRBJ2-2; clone_size: once; cdr3_nt: TGTGCCAGCTCATTCAGTCAGGGTGCGAACACCGGGGAGCTGTTTTTT; cdr3_aa: CASSFSQGANTGELFF
v_call: TRBV9; d_call: .; j_call: TRBJ2-5; clone_size: .; cdr3_nt: TGTGCCAGCAGCGGGGTCGGAGGGGGCGGGGAGACCCAGTACTTC; cdr3_aa: CASSGVGGGGETQYF
v_call: TRBV30; d_call: .; j_call: TRBJ1-3; clone_size: .; cdr3_nt: TGTGCCTGGAGTGTAACCCCTTTCTCTGGAAACACCATATATTTT; cdr3_aa: CAWSVTPFSGNTIYF
v_call: TRBV12-5; d_call: .; j_call: TRBJ1-5; clone_size: .; cdr3_nt: TGTGCTAGTGGTTTCCGGGAGGGTCAGCCCCAGCATTTT; cdr3_aa: CASGFREGQPQHF
v_call: TRBV7-2; d_call: TRBD1; j_call: TRBJ2-7; clone_size: few; cdr3_nt: TGTGCCAGCAGCTCGGGGACAGGGGTCCTACAGTACTTC; cdr3_aa: CASSSGTGVLQYF
v_call: TRBV9; d_call: .; j_call: TRBJ1-5; clone_size: once; cdr3_nt: TGTGCCAGCAGCGCGCTCCCGGGACGGGATCAGCCCCAGCATTTT; cdr3_aa: CASSALPGRDQPQHF
v_call: TRBV6-4; d_call: .; j_call: TRBJ2-6; clone_size: .; cdr3_nt: TGTGCCAGCAGTCCGGGACACTTCTCTGGGGCCAACGTCCTGACTTTC; cdr3_aa: CASSPGHFSGANVLTF
v_call: TRBV4-2; d_call: .; j_call: TRBJ1-3; clone_size: .; cdr3_nt: TGTGCCAGCAGCCAAGCAGGGTGGCCTGGAAACACCATATATTTT; cdr3_aa: CASSQAGWPGNTIYF
v_call: TRBV10-1; d_call: .; j_call: TRBJ2-5; clone_size: .; cdr3_nt: TGCGCCAGCAGTGAGGACTACCAAGAGACCCAGTACTTC; cdr3_aa: CASSEDYQETQYF
v_call: TRBV30; d_call: TRBD2; j_call: TRBJ2-7; clone_size: .; cdr3_nt: TGTGCCTGGAGTTCGGGGGGGTACGAGCAGTACTTC; cdr3_aa: CAWSSGGYEQYF
v_call: TRBV11-2; d_call: TRBD2; j_call: TRBJ2-1; clone_size: few; cdr3_nt: TGTGCCAGCAGTTCCAGAGGCGGGACTAGCGGCTACAATGAGCAGTTCTTC; cdr3_aa: CASSSRGGTSGYNEQFF
v_call: TRBV5-1; d_call: TRBD2; j_call: TRBJ2-5; clone_size: once; cdr3_nt: TGCGCCAGCAGCGCCGGGGGGGCGGAAGAGACCCAGTACTTC; cdr3_aa: CASSAGGAEETQYF
v_call: TRBV5-4; d_call: TRBD2; j_call: TRBJ2-1; clone_size: .; cdr3_nt: TGTGCCAGCAGCTTGCGTAACGCGGGGGAAAATGAGCAGTTCTTC; cdr3_aa: CASSLRNAGENEQFF
v_call: TRBV5-4; d_call: .; j_call: TRBJ1-2; clone_size: .; cdr3_nt: TGTGCCAGCAGCTCCTTAACAGGGCAAAACTATGGCTACACCTTC; cdr3_aa: CASSSLTGQNYGYTF
v_call: TRBV5-1; d_call: .; j_call: TRBJ1-2; clone_size: .; cdr3_nt: TGCGCCAGCAGACCGGGACAAGCAATAACTAACTATGGCTACACCTTC; cdr3_aa: CASRPGQAITNYGYTF
v_call: TRBV5-4; d_call: .; j_call: TRBJ2-7; clone_size: .; cdr3_nt: TGTGCCAGCGGGCTGACGGGTTTAGAGCAGTACTTC; cdr3_aa: CASGLTGLEQYF
v_call: TRBV30; d_call: .; j_call: TRBJ1-1; clone_size: .; cdr3_nt: TGTGCCTGGAGTGTAATATTTCGGGGGAACACTGAAGCTTTCTTT; cdr3_aa: CAWSVIFRGNTEAFF
v_call: TRBV6-5; d_call: TRBD2; j_call: TRBJ2-7; clone_size: .; cdr3_nt: TGTGCCAGCAGTTCCAAAGCGGGGGTTCGGTCCGAGCAGTACTTC; cdr3_aa: CASSSKAGVRSEQYF
v_call: TRBV10-2; d_call: TRBD2; j_call: TRBJ2-1; clone_size: .; cdr3_nt: TGCGCCAGCACAGAGCGGGGGGACAATGAGCAGTTCTTC; cdr3_aa: CASTERGDNEQFF